A selection of T cell receptor beta chains follows, all from one sample in a study of identical twins. TCRdb recomputed calls from the 5' RACE reads with MiXCR, one row per CDR3 protein. The repertoire holds under 250,000 distinct CDR3 sequences, with about 7.5% as singletons. This sample was also put to use in a study of yellow fever vaccine responses in identical twins.

The sequenced sample was memory (CD45RO+) T cells sorted from blood. The receptor set was obtained from a woman between 18 and 29 years old in good health. CDR3s include the opening cysteine and the closing phenylalanine or tryptophan. The order of the fields is D gene, V gene, clone size, J gene, CDR3 protein, CDR3 DNA. The D gene is left open where the match is weak. Only part of the rows carry a size: once, few, many, or a class if the clone is expanded.

TRBD1	TRBV11-2	-	TRBJ2-7	CASSLRGQGSYEQYF	TGTGCCAGCAGCCTCCGGGGACAGGGATCCTACGAGCAGTACTTC
TRBD2	TRBV20-1	few	TRBJ2-5	CSARIPSGGRETQYF	TGCAGTGCTAGAATCCCTAGCGGGGGGCGGGAGACCCAGTACTTC
TRBD2	TRBV3-1	few	TRBJ2-4	CAFLTSGSILAKNIQYF	TGTGCCTTCCTGACTAGCGGGTCGATACTAGCCAAAAACATTCAGTACTTC
TRBD1	TRBV29-1	once	TRBJ2-7	CSVFGQAEDEQYF	TGCAGCGTTTTTGGACAGGCAGAGGACGAGCAGTACTTC
-	TRBV27	many	TRBJ2-7	CASSLEGREQYF	TGTGCCAGCAGCTTAGAGGGTCGGGAGCAGTACTTC
-	TRBV20-1	once	TRBJ2-7	CSADPHESEQYF	TGCAGTGCTGACCCTCATGAGTCCGAGCAGTACTTC
TRBD2	TRBV5-1	-	TRBJ2-3	CASSFKTSGGTTSTDTQYF	TGCGCCAGCAGCTTTAAGACTAGCGGGGGGACCACTAGCACAGATACGCAGTATTTT
TRBD2	TRBV20-1	few	TRBJ2-3	CSAPIGTSGKATQYF	TGCAGTGCTCCGATCGGCACTAGCGGGAAGGCAACGCAGTATTTT
-	TRBV18	-	TRBJ2-1	CASSPSFSTNEQFF	TGTGCCAGCTCACCATCTTTCAGTACCAATGAGCAGTTCTTC
-	TRBV7-2	many	TRBJ2-3	CASSLLGLGDTQYF	TGTGCCAGCAGCCTATTAGGGCTTGGAGATACGCAGTATTTT
-	TRBV27	few	TRBJ1-1	CASSLRGYTEAFF	TGTGCCAGCAGTTTAAGGGGCTACACTGAAGCTTTCTTT
TRBD1	TRBV29-1	few	TRBJ1-1	CSVETGSEAFF	TGCAGCGTGGAGACAGGGTCTGAAGCTTTCTTT
TRBD2	TRBV11-2	few	TRBJ2-3	CASSLNGRETDTQYF	TGTGCCAGCAGCTTAAACGGGAGGGAAACAGATACGCAGTATTTT
TRBD1	TRBV6-2/TRBV6-3	-	TRBJ2-7	CASSYGTGVLYEQYF	TGTGCCAGCAGTTACGGGACAGGGGTCCTCTACGAGCAGTACTTC
-	TRBV12-5	many	TRBJ1-5	CASGLQDPSNQPQHF	TGTGCTAGTGGTTTGCAGGACCCAAGCAATCAGCCCCAGCATTTT
-	TRBV6-1	few	TRBJ2-7	CASGGTELYEQYF	TGTGCCAGCGGAGGGACAGAGTTATACGAGCAGTACTTC
-	TRBV5-5	-	TRBJ1-2	CASSSTVGRISNYGYTF	TGTGCCAGCAGCTCGACGGTCGGAAGAATTTCTAACTATGGCTACACCTTC
-	TRBV10-3	few	TRBJ2-3	CAIGEQGTDTQYF	TGTGCCATCGGGGAACAGGGCACAGATACGCAGTATTTT
-	TRBV6-2/TRBV6-3	-	TRBJ2-5	CASSSPGLVQETQYF	TGTGCCAGCAGTTCCCCTGGATTAGTTCAAGAGACCCAGTACTTC